The 6 T cell receptor beta chains reported below all come from one sample, sequenced in a study of cytomegalovirus exposure and HLA in healthy donors. The PCR was carried out with 60 Vbeta primers and 13 Jbeta primers. Sequencing used immunoSEQ multiplex PCR; TCRdb keeps in-frame clones, though not all of them. The sample has about 200,000 clones, around four fifths seen once. The material sequenced was PBMCs. The receptors derive from a male donor in good health and CMV-seronegative.

The rearrangement joins TRBV18 to TRBJ1-5, with 8 nucleotides matching TRBD1. Germline V lookup: CDR1 KGHSH, CDR2 LQKENI. This CDR3 is 15 amino acids long. Trimming at V came to 6 bases and at J to 2 bases, leaving 6 bases not matched to a gene. This CDR3 reads CASSHGQGGNQPQHF. CDR3 DNA sequence: TGTGCCAGCTCCCATGGACAGGGTGGCAATCAGCCCCAGCATTTT.

V gene TRBV18 combines with J gene TRBJ1-5, with D possibly being TRBD1 (5 bases). From germline, CDR1 is KGHSH and CDR2 LQKENI. Deletions cut 5 bases from V and 3 bases from J, with 11 bases between. CDR3 length: 14 amino acids. The CDR3 DNA follows: TGTGCCAGCTCATACGACAGAGCCAATCAGCCCCAGCATTTT. Translation: CASSYDRANQPQHF.

Only a few counts were recorded for this clone. The same CDR3 also results from other DNA sequences found in this sample. The rearrangement joins TRBV29-1 to TRBJ1-5; possible D gene TRBD1, 5 bases. Germline values: CDR1 SQVTM, CDR2 ANQGSEA. V was trimmed by 4 bases and J by 2 bases, leaving 6 bases between them. The CDR3 is 12 residues long. CDR3 residues: CSVGGGNQPQHF. CDR3 bases: TGCAGCGTTGGGGGGGGCAATCAGCCCCAGCATTTT.

The genes are TRBV28 and TRBJ2-7; TRBD2 matches 13 bases. V gave up 6 bases and J gave up 0 bases; unmatched junction bases: 2. The CDR3 is 15 amino acids. In germline, CDR1 is MDHEN, CDR2 SYDVKM. CDR3 in amino acids: CASSRTSGSSYEQYF. The CDR3 coding sequence is TGTGCCAGCAGCCGGACTAGCGGGAGCTCCTACGAGCAGTACTTC.

Turning to this clone: Different DNA sequences within this sample yield the same CDR3. The chain links TRBV29-1 to TRBJ1-2; possible D gene TRBD1, 5 bases. With 6 bases removed from V and 3 bases from J, the gap between germline ends came to 14 bases. In germline, CDR1 is SQVTM, CDR2 ANQGSEA. The CDR3 is 13 amino acids. The CDR3 protein is CSVPGQGDYGYTF. Here the CDR3 DNA reads TGCAGCGTGCCGGGTCAGGGCGACTATGGCTACACCTTC.

The chain carries TRBV19 and TRBJ2-1, with no clear D. CDR3 size: 12 residues. Germline loops: CDR1 LNHDA, CDR2 SQIVND (reference sequence). V gave up 3 bases and J gave up 3 bases, with 3 bases separating them. The CDR3 DNA is TGTGCCAGTAGTATCAACTACAATGAGCAGTTCTTC. This codes for CASSINYNEQFF.